This TCR beta chain was recovered during a study of T cell responses to AZD1222 COVID-19 vaccine. V shed 7 bases, J shed 4 bases, and the junction held 3 bases outside the gene matches. CDR3 length equals 12 residues. Germline-derived CDR1 and CDR2 are SNHLY and FYNNEI. The table came from immunoSEQ multiplex PCR; TCRdb's copy has only in-frame clones and leaves some out. Seen here are 150,000 or so clones, over 90% observed once, and the top ten hold about 5.1%. The table lists this clone with a count of one. Its antigen is still unknown. Regarding the study as a whole: Close to half of spike-specific TCRs reportedly recognize unmutated variant regions. The sample set comprised mostly white British donors with more females, and clonal diversity was possibly underestimated.

The TCR comes from an adult in good health. Source: peripheral blood, taken on day 0 of AZD1222 vaccination. The V and J genes are TRBV2 and TRBJ2-7; 8 positions agree with TRBD1. CDR3 sequence reads: CASTGQGYEQYF. The CDR3 region has the DNA TGTGCCAGCACCGGACAGGGTTACGAGCAGTACTTC.